Each of the 18 T cell receptor beta chains below was sequenced from the same sample in a study of T cell changes during pregnancy in multiple sclerosis. Profiling relied on immunoSEQ multiplex PCR, and the TCRdb table lists in-frame clones only, not all of them. The sample carries about 38,000 clones, roughly 91% recorded once. The specimen comprised CD8+ T cells from peripheral blood mononuclear cells, sampled in the second trimester of pregnancy. These receptor sequences come from a female donor with multiple sclerosis, enrolled in a pregnancy study.

The chain recombines TRBV11-2 with TRBJ1-2; D might be TRBD1 (5 bases). Germline CDR1 SGHAT, CDR2 FQNNGV. The CDR3 loop spans 12 amino acids. V dropped 5 bases and J dropped 8 bases, with 12 bases sitting between them. The CDR3 sequence is CASSQDSRGYTF. The DNA of the CDR3 is TGTGCCAGCAGCCAAGACAGTCGGGGCTACACCTTC. The full variable domain, completed using reference TRBV11-2 and TRBJ1-2, is EAGVAQSPRYKIIEKRQSVAFWCNPISGHATLYWYQQILGQGPKLLIQFQNNGVVDDSQLPKDRFSAERLKGVDSTLKIQPAKLEDSAVYLCASSQDSRGYTFGSGTRLTVV.

The chain couples TRBV2 to TRBJ2-3; 9 nucleotides line up with TRBD2. CDR3 length: 15 amino acids. J was trimmed by 2 bases and V by 3 bases; bases with no gene match: 3. CDR1 and CDR2 (germline): SNHLY, FYNNEI. CDR3 nucleotide sequence: TGTGCCAGCAGTGATTTAGCGGGGGACACAGATACGCAGTATTTT. Its protein is CASSDLAGDTDTQYF.

This sequence joins TRBV4-2 and TRBJ2-7; 9 bases fit TRBD2. V lost 4 bases, J lost 2 bases, and 12 bases stayed unmatched. The CDR3 is 17 amino acids. Germline assignment: CDR1 LGHNA and CDR2 YNFKEQ. CDR3 region: CASSPRGSGGLTYEQYF. For the CDR3, the DNA is TGTGCCAGCAGCCCCCGTGGTAGCGGGGGCCTCACCTACGAGCAGTACTTC.

The rearrangement uses TRBV7-8 and TRBJ1-2; TRBD1 matches at 8 bases. Germline trimming cut 5 bases from V and 7 bases from J; bases unmatched to any gene: 6. The CDR3 runs to 13 residues. Germline V gene sequence: CDR1 SGHVS, CDR2 FQNEAQ. The CDR3 here is CASSGRTGFGYTF. The CDR3, as DNA: TGTGCCAGCAGCGGCCGGACAGGGTTTGGCTACACCTTC.

The V and J genes are TRBV11-2 and TRBJ2-3; 9 bases map to TRBD2. Germline CDR1 reads SGHAT; CDR2 reads FQNNGV. The CDR3 loop spans 18 amino acids. V was clipped by 1 base and J by 6 bases; unmatched bases: 14. In nucleotides, the CDR3 is TGTGCCAGCAGCTTAGGCCCCTTGACTAGCGGTCCGGGGGATACGCAGTATTTT. Translation gives CASSLGPLTSGPGDTQYF.

CDR3 sequence (DNA): TGTGCCAGCAGCGGGACAGGGGACGAGCAGTACTTC. It encodes CASSGTGDEQYF. The chain is built from TRBV5-6 and TRBJ2-7; 10 nucleotides match TRBD1. Germline assignment: CDR1 SGHDT and CDR2 YYEEEE. V shed 4 bases and J 5 bases; nucleotides not matched to a gene: 0. The CDR3 is 12 residues long.

The rearrangement joins TRBV13 to TRBJ2-1, with D perhaps TRBD1 (6 bases). CDR1 is PRHDT and CDR2 is FYEKMQ in the germline V gene (reference sequence). The CDR3 totals 16 residues. V was clipped by 6 bases and J by 1 base, with 16 bases between them. The CDR3 nucleotides are TGTGCCAGCAGTTTAACAGGGCTCGTGTCCTACAATGAGCAGTTCTTC. This gives the protein CASSLTGLVSYNEQFF.

V usage is TRBV6-5 and J usage is TRBJ2-2; D is unresolved. Germline V lookup: CDR1 MNHEY, CDR2 SVGAGI. V lost 2 bases, J lost 5 bases, and 12 bases lay in between. The CDR3 runs to 15 residues. This CDR3 is CASSYTIKRTGELFF. The CDR3 DNA follows: TGTGCCAGCAGTTACACAATTAAAAGAACCGGGGAGCTGTTTTTT.

V gene TRBV6-5 combines with J gene TRBJ2-7, with TRBD2 matching over 7 bases. There are 13 residues in the CDR3. J lost 2 bases, V lost 2 bases, and 0 bases had no gene match. Germline V gives CDR1 MNHEY, CDR2 SVGAGI. The CDR3 here is CASSYGRAYEQYF. In DNA, the CDR3 is TGTGCCAGCAGTTACGGGAGGGCCTACGAGCAGTACTTC.

The V and J genes are TRBV27 and TRBJ2-5, with 11 bases identical to TRBD1. Losses at the gene ends were 5 bases for V and 6 bases for J; bases not matched to a gene: 5. The V gene's germline CDR1 is MNHEY and CDR2 SMNVEV (reference sequence). The CDR3 is 14 amino acids. The CDR3 here is CASSRGTGGKTQYF. The CDR3 DNA sequence: TGTGCCAGCAGTAGGGGGACAGGGGGAAAGACCCAGTACTTC.

The chain joins TRBV5-5 to TRBJ1-5; D perhaps matches TRBD1 (6 bases). V was clipped by 0 bases and J by 0 bases, with 10 bases between them. The CDR3 runs 16 residues. Germline CDR1 SGHKS, CDR2 YYEKEE (reference sequence). CDR3 protein: CASSLVGGDSNQPQHF. CDR3 in DNA: TGTGCCAGCAGCTTGGTAGGGGGGGATAGCAATCAGCCCCAGCATTTT.

The J gene is TRBJ1-1, the V gene TRBV6-5, with D perhaps TRBD1 (6 bases). In germline, CDR1 is MNHEY, CDR2 SVGAGI. Between the trimmed V and J ends, which lost 2 bases and 0 bases, there was a span of 10 bases. CDR3 length: 15 amino acids. The CDR3 DNA follows: TGTGCCAGCAGTTACGGGGGCAGGTTGAACACTGAAGCTTTCTTT. It specifies CASSYGGRLNTEAFF.

V gene TRBV9 combines with J gene TRBJ1-1; 7 positions agree with TRBD1. The CDR3 totals 17 residues. Germline V gives CDR1 SGDLS, CDR2 YYNGEE. J was trimmed by 1 base and V by 4 bases; bases with no gene match: 13. The CDR3 DNA sequence: TGTGCCAGCAGCCTGAACCCCCAGCGGACAGGGAACACTGAAGCTTTCTTT. The encoded protein is CASSLNPQRTGNTEAFF.

Relative to its sample, this clone is medium-sized. This chain connects TRBV5-4 to TRBJ2-3; 11 nucleotides align to TRBD2. The CDR3 length is 16 residues. CDR1 and CDR2 (germline): SGHNT, YYREEE (reference sequence). V lost 4 bases, J lost 2 bases, and 6 bases stayed unmatched. The CDR3 loop is CASSPLAGGATDTQYF. CDR3 bases: TGTGCCAGCAGCCCGCTAGCGGGGGGCGCCACAGATACGCAGTATTTT.

The gene calls are TRBV11-2 and TRBJ2-7, with a possible D match to TRBD1 (5 bases). Germline CDR1 is SGHAT and CDR2 is FQNNGV. The CDR3 consists of 14 residues. Trimming pared 1 base from V and 2 bases from J, leaving 9 bases between. DNA for the CDR3: TGTGCCAGCAGCTTAGGGAAGGGGCCCTACGAGCAGTACTTC. This codes for CASSLGKGPYEQYF.

V gene TRBV5-5 combines with J gene TRBJ1-1, with 7 bases aligning to TRBD1. V was pared by 1 base and J by 4 bases, with 4 bases of the junction left unmatched. The CDR3 length is 14 residues. The germline V gene has CDR1 SGHKS and CDR2 YYEKEE (reference sequence). CDR3 region: CASSLTGATTEAFF. CDR3 bases: TGTGCCAGCAGCTTGACAGGGGCGACCACTGAAGCTTTCTTT.

The chain uses TRBV28 and TRBJ1-1; a possible D gene is TRBD1 (5 bases). There are 15 residues in the CDR3. Deletions cut 0 bases from V and 1 base from J, with 9 bases between. Per germline, CDR1 MDHEN and CDR2 SYDVKM. CDR3 sequence reads: CASSLWGGENTEAFF. In DNA, the CDR3 is TGTGCCAGCAGTTTATGGGGGGGTGAGAACACTGAAGCTTTCTTT. The variable domain in full, completed from reference TRBV28 and TRBJ1-1, reads DVKVTQSSRYLVKRTGEKVFLECVQDMDHENMFWYRQDPGLGLRLIYFSYDVKMKEKGDIPEGYSVSREKKERFSLILESASTNQTSMYLCASSLWGGENTEAFFGQGTRLTVV.

This chain uses TRBV7-9 with TRBJ2-5; tentatively, D is TRBD1 (5 bases). Per the germline V gene, CDR1 is SEHNR and CDR2 is FQNEAQ (reference sequence). The CDR3 spans 14 residues. Between the trimmed V and J ends, which lost 5 bases and 6 bases, there was a span of 16 bases. In DNA form, the CDR3 reads TGTGCCAGCAGCGACGACAGTCTTATGAAGACCCAGTACTTC. This sequence encodes CASSDDSLMKTQYF.